A selection of T cell receptor beta chains follows, all from one sample in a study of T cell repertoires in cytomegalovirus infection. TCRdb fed the reads into MiXCR, producing one record per CDR3 protein. The top ten hold roughly 9.1% of the sample, which has about 130,000 distinct CDR3 sequences, 8% to 9% seen once. Sample: PBMCs. The receptor source for this set is a human donor in good health (CMV status not recorded). Some clones in this sample may be carry-over from other donors' samples. The CDR3 runs from the conserved cysteine through the conserved F or W. Only part of the rows carry a size: once, few, many, or a class if the clone is expanded.

TRBV7-8 many CASSTGDTFSGNTIYF
TRBV15 - CATSRGRAMETQYF
TRBV12-3/TRBV12-4 many CASSAGASQETQYF
TRBV19 many CASSLLAGGPYNEQFF
TRBV7-2 many CASSLQDRGRQYF
TRBV4-2 few CASSHPSLSGGTTDTQYF
TRBV20-1 many CSARGLAEVPRNTQYF
TRBV7-9 many CASSLRVLEQFF
TRBV12-3/TRBV12-4 - CASGRITGHYEQYF
TRBV20-1 - CSATRQGRGYTF
TRBV11-2 many CASSLDLPRVGTEAFF
TRBV12-3/TRBV12-4 - CASKGQGSTEAFF
TRBV11-2 many CASSLPQVNTEAFF
TRBV25-1 many CASSRRLAGGSWSSYNEQFF
TRBV28 - CASSPQGGVAKNIQYF
TRBV28 many CASQTGPYEQYF
TRBV28 few CASSALSGTENSPLHF
TRBV6-1 many CASTQPPGELFF
TRBV5-5 many CASSRTWDSTDTQYF
TRBV29-1 few CSVERDSLNTEAFF
TRBV20-1 few CSARGRDRVNNEQFF
TRBV5-6 many CASTWGRVNYNEQFF
TRBV15 many CATSRGLGVQETQYF
TRBV5-4 few CASSRDGKLPNQPQHF
TRBV3-1 few CASSHSGRGQPQHF
TRBV28 - CASSLGELNIQYF
TRBV20-1 - CSARAGTGYNSPLHF
TRBV18 many CASSPLIVSDEQFF
TRBV7-2 many CASSLEVINYGYTF
TRBV20-1 - CSARPLEEQFF
TRBV12-3/TRBV12-4 many CASSDTGATEAFF
TRBV20-1 - CSASDAGSRVGYTF
TRBV9 many CASSLRPDNEAFF
TRBV5-1 - CASSQMGGNQPQHF
TRBV7-8 many CASSPGLAGESSYNEQFF
TRBV12-3/TRBV12-4 many CASTPGTGGEAFF
TRBV28 many CASSPPGGRGTEAFF
TRBV3-1 - CASSQGSAGGHEQFF
TRBV28 - CASSPRDREWRTQYF
TRBV20-1 few CSAFEWQGWSETQYF
TRBV20-1 - CSAIRGLMGGQENYGYTF
TRBV19 many CASSIVSYPTEAFF
TRBV6-1 many CASSSLDRLAAYEQYF
TRBV12-3/TRBV12-4 - CASRYSGTGGNGYTF
TRBV18 - CASSPLAGATNEKLFF
TRBV29-1 many CSGTGGTGNTIYF
TRBV28 many CASSKGVGVKPEAFF
TRBV10-3 many CAISDSVADTEAFF
TRBV3-1 few CASSQTAGEQFF
TRBV24-1 - CATSDSGTGANTGELFF
TRBV19 many CASSLGATYEQYF
TRBV9 once CASSVGGQGRSAFF